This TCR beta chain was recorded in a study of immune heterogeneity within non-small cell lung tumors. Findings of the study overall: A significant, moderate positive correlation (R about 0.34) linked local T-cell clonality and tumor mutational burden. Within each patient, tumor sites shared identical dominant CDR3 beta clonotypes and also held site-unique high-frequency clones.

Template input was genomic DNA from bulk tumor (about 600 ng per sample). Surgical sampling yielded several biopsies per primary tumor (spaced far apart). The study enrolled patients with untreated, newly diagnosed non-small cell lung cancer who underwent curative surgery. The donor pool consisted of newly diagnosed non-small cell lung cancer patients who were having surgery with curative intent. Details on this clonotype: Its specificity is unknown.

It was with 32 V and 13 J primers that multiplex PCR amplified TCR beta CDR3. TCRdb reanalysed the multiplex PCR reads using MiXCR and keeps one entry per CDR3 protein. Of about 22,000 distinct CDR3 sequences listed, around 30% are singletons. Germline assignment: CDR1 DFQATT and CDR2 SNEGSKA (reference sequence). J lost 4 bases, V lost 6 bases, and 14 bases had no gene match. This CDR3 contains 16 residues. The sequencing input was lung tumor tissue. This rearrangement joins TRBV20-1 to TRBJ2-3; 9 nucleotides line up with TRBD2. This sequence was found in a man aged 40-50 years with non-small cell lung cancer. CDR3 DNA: TGCAGTGCAGGGGGCGGGAGGGCCTTTGGGTCAGATACGCAGTATTTT. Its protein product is CSAGGGRAFGSDTQYF.